This TCR beta chain was profiled in a study of monozygotic twins with cystic fibrosis. Of note for this clone: Its specificity is unknown.

The study's findings and limits: Low clonality (median roughly 0.009) suggested a mostly naive repertoire. Nucleotide-identical clonotype sharing was significantly higher within monozygotic CF twin pairs than between unrelated CF individuals.

The method was immunoSEQ multiplex PCR; TCRdb's version includes in-frame clones alone and lacks a portion of them. The table includes more than 15,000 clones, less than 95% detected once. CDR3 length: 14 residues. Per germline, CDR1 SQVTM and CDR2 ANQGSEA. After removal of 4 bases from V and 6 bases from J, the junction contained 6 bases not matched to a gene. V usage is TRBV29-1 and J usage is TRBJ1-5, with TRBD1 matching 10 bases. The material sequenced was blood. The sequence came from a girl between 2 and 10 years old with cystic fibrosis. The CDR3 sequence: CSVAGQGVGQPQHF. The CDR3 DNA reads TGCAGCGTTGCCGGACAGGGGGTGGGTCAGCCCCAGCATTTT.